Below are 10 T cell receptor beta chains sequenced from a single sample in a study of shared T cell receptors in the human thymus. The data were produced by immunoSEQ multiplex PCR, yet TCRdb's version contains in-frame clones alone and is incomplete. The sample contains about 660,000 clones, around 87% of which appear only once. This sample also appeared in a second study, on human thymus T cells.

Sequencing used thymocytes. The receptors were sampled from a boy under two years old with a congenital heart defect.

The chain joins TRBV7-3 to TRBJ2-5, with D possibly TRBD1 on 6 matching bases. This CDR3 is 15 amino acids long. Germline values: CDR1 SGHTA, CDR2 FQGTGA. V was trimmed by 5 bases and J by 1 base, leaving 14 bases between them. As DNA, the CDR3 is TGTGCCAGCAGCGGGGACAATAGGGTCCAAGAGACCCAGTACTTC. Protein product: CASSGDNRVQETQYF.

The gene calls are TRBV27 and TRBJ2-2, with D possibly matching TRBD1 (5 bases). Between the trimmed V and J ends, which lost 2 bases and 2 bases, there was a span of 15 bases. The germline CDR1 and CDR2 sequences are MNHEY and SMNVEV (reference sequence). This CDR3 comprises 17 residues. CDR3 nucleotides: TGTGCCAGCAGTTTAGGGGATAGGCAGGGTAACACCGGGGAGCTGTTTTTT. Translating it yields CASSLGDRQGNTGELFF.

The V gene is TRBV5-5, the J gene TRBJ2-3; 8 bases map to TRBD2. J lost 4 bases, V lost 7 bases, and 14 bases had no gene match. CDR1 SGHKS and CDR2 YYEKEE come from the germline V gene (reference sequence). The CDR3 contains 16 residues. Here the CDR3 reads CASAARREDFADTQYF. The DNA of the CDR3 is TGTGCCAGCGCAGCGAGGCGGGAGGATTTCGCAGATACGCAGTATTTT.

The V and J genes are TRBV4-1 and TRBJ2-5; 8 positions match TRBD2. After removal of 1 base from V and 2 bases from J, the junction contained 12 bases not matched to a gene. Germline CDR1 reads MGHRA; CDR2 reads YSYEKL. The CDR3 is 18 amino acids. CDR3 amino acids: CASSQVWARASGQETQYF. CDR3 DNA: TGCGCCAGCAGCCAAGTTTGGGCTCGGGCTAGCGGGCAAGAGACCCAGTACTTC.

This chain's CDR3 is CASSRATESYEQYF. CDR3 nucleotides: TGTGCCAGCTCACGGGCGACGGAAAGCTACGAGCAGTACTTC. The chain employs TRBV18 and TRBJ2-7, with D unresolved. Trimming pared 4 bases from V and 3 bases from J, leaving 13 bases between. This CDR3 region has 14 residues. Germline V gene lookup returns CDR1 KGHSH and CDR2 LQKENI.

J is TRBJ1-1 and V is TRBV6-1; D remains ambiguous. Trimming removed 1 base from V and 7 bases from J, with 22 bases in between. CDR1 is MNHNS and CDR2 is SASEGT in the germline V gene. The CDR3 runs 17 residues. The CDR3 loop is CASSEECEPPRGLEAFF. The CDR3 coding sequence is TGTGCCAGCAGTGAAGAATGTGAGCCACCCCGCGGGCTTGAAGCTTTCTTT.

This clone was seen a few times. This sequence joins TRBV28 and TRBJ1-3; 8 bases agree with TRBD1. V was clipped by 3 bases and J by 2 bases; unmatched bases: 6. This CDR3 has 16 amino acids. CDR1 MDHEN and CDR2 SYDVKM come from the germline V gene. CDR3 nucleotide sequence: TGTGCCAGCAGTTTGGGGCCACAGGGGGCTGGAAACACCATATATTTT. It encodes CASSLGPQGAGNTIYF.

The rearrangement joins TRBV19 to TRBJ1-1; TRBD1 aligns across 8 bases. Unmatched junction bases numbered 12, after V lost 2 bases and J lost 7 bases. Germline V gene data show CDR1 as LNHDA and CDR2 as SQIVND (reference sequence). This CDR3 contains 16 residues. The CDR3 here is CASSIPDRTGLDEAFF. The CDR3 bases are TGTGCCAGTAGTATACCCGACCGGACAGGGCTGGATGAAGCTTTCTTT. The variable domain in full, with the rest retrieved from reference TRBV19 and TRBJ1-1, is DGGITQSPKYLFRKEGQNVTLSCEQNLNHDAMYWYRQDPGQGLRLIYYSQIVNDFQKGDIAEGYSVSREKKESFPLTVTSAQKNPTAFYLCASSIPDRTGLDEAFFGQGTRLTVV.

This rearrangement joins TRBV7-8 to TRBJ1-3; TRBD1 might be the D (5 bases). V was cut by 7 bases and J by 3 bases, with 22 bases left in between. The germline CDR1 and CDR2 sequences are SGHVS and FQNEAQ. The CDR3 has 17 residues. DNA of the CDR3: TGTGCCAGCACCCTAGGAGTGGGACTAAGGGGTGGAAACACCATATATTTT. Amino acid sequence: CASTLGVGLRGGNTIYF. Using reference TRBV7-8 and TRBJ1-3 for the parts outside the CDR3, the full variable domain is GAGVSQSPRYKVAKRGQDVALRCDPISGHVSLFWYQQALGQGPEFLTYFQNEAQLDKSGLPSDRFFAERPEGSVSTLKIQRTQQEDSAVYLCASTLGVGLRGGNTIYFGEGSWLTVV.

The gene calls are TRBV27 and TRBJ1-3; 7 bases fit TRBD1. Trimming took 5 bases from V and 4 from J; bases not matched to a gene: 11. The V gene's germline CDR1 is MNHEY and CDR2 SMNVEV (reference sequence). This CDR3 has 16 residues. This CDR3 is CASSTRPGGSGNTIYF. The CDR3 DNA follows: TGTGCCAGCAGTACCCGCCCAGGGGGAAGCGGAAACACCATATATTTT.